Each of the 31 T cell receptor beta chains below was sequenced from the same sample in a study of T cell repertoires in cytomegalovirus infection. TCRdb fed the reads into MiXCR, producing one record per CDR3 protein. The repertoire includes about 330,000 distinct CDR3 sequences, about 35% of them detected once, and approximately 13% sits in the top ten. Antigen specificity for these receptors is unknown. Sequenced material: cultured PBMCs, taken from culture after CMV antigen stimulation. These receptor sequences come from a human donor in good health (CMV status not recorded). Some clones in this sample may be carry-over from other donors' samples.

This chain uses TRBV6-2 or TRBV6-3 with TRBJ2-1; D remains unclear. V lost 2 bases and J 0 bases, leaving 11 bases between the germline ends. Germline assignment: CDR1 MNHEY and CDR2 SVGEGT. The CDR3 runs to 16 residues. CDR3 protein: CASSYGTQSSYNEQFF. The CDR3 nucleotides are TGTGCCAGCAGTTACGGCACCCAGAGCTCCTACAATGAGCAGTTCTTC.

This clonotype showed up many times. The DNA for the CDR3 is TGTGCCAGCAGCTTAGGACAAACAATCAACACTGAAGCTTTCTTT. Amino acid sequence: CASSLGQTINTEAFF. The chain joins TRBV7-8 to TRBJ1-1; D ambiguous. With 1 base removed from V and 2 bases from J, the gap between germline ends came to 11 bases. CDR1 and CDR2 from the germline V gene are SGHVS and FQNEAQ. CDR3 length: 15 residues.

The V and J genes are TRBV29-1 and TRBJ1-2; maybe TRBD1 (6 bases). CDR1 SQVTM and CDR2 ANQGSEA come from the germline V gene. This CDR3 spans 15 amino acids. The V and J ends lost 0 bases and 6 bases respectively, with 17 bases between them. CDR3: CSVEERGRGTDGYTF. CDR3 in DNA: TGCAGCGTTGAAGAGCGGGGCAGGGGAACGGATGGCTACACCTTC.

V is TRBV7-9 and J is TRBJ1-1; a possible D gene is TRBD1 (5 bases). The germline gives CDR1 SEHNR, CDR2 FQNEAQ (reference sequence). This CDR3 is 14 amino acids long. V was shortened by 2 bases and J by 4 bases, with 11 bases between the two germline ends. The CDR3 protein is CASSLTEGPTEAFF. The CDR3 nucleotides read TGTGCCAGCAGCTTAACTGAGGGACCCACTGAAGCTTTCTTT.

This clonotype was recorded at least ten times. The rearrangement links TRBV7-2 to TRBJ2-3; 8 nucleotides match TRBD2. Germline values: CDR1 SGHTA, CDR2 FQGNSA. V was pared by 3 bases and J by 3 bases, with 2 bases of the junction left unmatched. The CDR3 runs to 14 residues. CDR3 DNA sequence: TGTGCCAGCAGCTTGGGACTAGATACAGATACGCAGTATTTT. Its translation: CASSLGLDTDTQYF.

In its sample, this clonotype was seen a few times. The gene calls are TRBV19 and TRBJ1-5, with 11 positions matching TRBD1. CDR3 length: 15 residues. V shed 7 bases and J 5 bases; nucleotides not matched to a gene: 7. From germline, CDR1 is LNHDA and CDR2 SQIVND (reference sequence). CDR3 sequence reads: CASKPGQGDHQPQHF. CDR3 in DNA: TGTGCCAGTAAGCCGGGACAGGGGGATCATCAGCCCCAGCATTTT.

The chain couples TRBV6-1 to TRBJ2-5; D not resolved. The ends were cut back, 5 bases at V and 4 bases at J, with 11 bases in the middle. Germline values: CDR1 MNHNS, CDR2 SASEGT. The CDR3 covers 13 residues. CDR3 residues: CASSYDTLETQYF. CDR3 nucleotide sequence: TGTGCCAGCAGTTACGACACGCTAGAGACCCAGTACTTC.

The chain combines TRBV6-1 with TRBJ1-4; D remains unclear. The CDR3 is 11 residues long. V gave up 8 bases and J gave up 4 bases, with 5 bases separating them. Germline CDR1 MNHNS, CDR2 SASEGT. The CDR3: CASGRNEKLFF. The CDR3 DNA is TGTGCCAGCGGGCGTAATGAAAAACTGTTTTTT.

This chain connects TRBV28 to TRBJ1-2; 10 bases map to TRBD1. Germline loops: CDR1 MDHEN, CDR2 SYDVKM. This CDR3 has 14 amino acids. Germline trimming cut 7 bases from V and 4 bases from J; bases unmatched to any gene: 6. In nucleotides, the CDR3 is TGTGCCAGCATTCGACAGGGGGCTGGCTATGGCTACACCTTC. Amino acids: CASIRQGAGYGYTF.

The J gene is TRBJ2-1, the V gene TRBV4-3, with 9 bases aligning to TRBD2. The ends lost 1 base at V and 7 bases at J; junction bases unmatched: 8. The CDR3 contains 16 residues. Germline CDR1 LGHNA, CDR2 YSLEER. In DNA form, the CDR3 reads TGCGCCAGCAGCCAAGTTCCTAGCGGGATTTTAAATGAGCAGTTCTTC. Its protein product is CASSQVPSGILNEQFF.

A few counts support this clonotype. The chain couples TRBV7-2 to TRBJ1-1, with D hard to call. Looked up from germline, CDR1 is SGHTA and CDR2 is FQGNSA. The V and J ends lost 1 base and 5 bases respectively, with 14 bases between them. The CDR3 loop spans 15 amino acids. CDR3 protein: CASSLGMGSWTEAFF. CDR3 nucleotides: TGTGCCAGCAGCTTAGGGATGGGGTCGTGGACTGAAGCTTTCTTT.

This clonotype has just a few counts. The CDR3 sequence: CANQQSGTPTVEQYF. Here the CDR3 DNA reads TGTGCCAACCAACAGTCCGGGACTCCGACGGTGGAGCAGTACTTC. The chain links TRBV7-2 to TRBJ2-7; weak D call: TRBD2 (6 bases). Germline V gives CDR1 SGHTA, CDR2 FQGNSA. The ends were cut back, 10 bases at V and 7 bases at J, with 26 bases in the middle. The CDR3 is 15 amino acids.

The chain combines TRBV6-2 or TRBV6-3 with TRBJ2-3; D not resolved. The ends were cut back, 6 bases at V and 0 bases at J, with 4 bases in the middle. CDR1 and CDR2 from the germline V gene are MNHEY and SVGEGT. This CDR3 region has 12 residues. CDR3 sequence: CASRGSTDTQYF. The CDR3 region has the DNA TGTGCCAGCAGGGGAAGCACAGATACGCAGTATTTT.

This chain links TRBV7-2 with TRBJ1-2; perhaps TRBD1 as D (5 bases). This CDR3 spans 14 amino acids. V dropped 11 bases and J dropped 4 bases, with 20 bases sitting between them. Germline CDR1 reads SGHTA; CDR2 reads FQGNSA. In DNA, the CDR3 is TGTGCCTATAACACGCGGGGGAGGCCCTATGGCTACACCTTC. Amino acids: CAYNTRGRPYGYTF.

There are a few counts of this clonotype. The chain combines TRBV19 with TRBJ1-2; no definite D call. Germline V gene sequence: CDR1 LNHDA, CDR2 SQIVND (reference sequence). CDR3 length equals 19 residues. Trimming stripped 2 bases from V and 5 bases from J, with 27 bases between. The CDR3 nucleotides read TGTGCCAGTAGTATATATCGGGAAAAGGATTTTCGGCTCTGGTATGGCTACACCTTC. As protein: CASSIYREKDFRLWYGYTF.

The chain joins TRBV28 to TRBJ2-5; 9 bases are shared with TRBD2. The CDR3 loop spans 16 amino acids. Germline CDR1 MDHEN, CDR2 SYDVKM. With V trimmed by 7 bases and J by 8 bases, 17 bases remained unmatched. The CDR3 sequence: CASNTRLAARGGTQYF. The CDR3, as DNA: TGTGCCAGCAACACAAGACTAGCGGCAAGAGGGGGAACCCAGTACTTC.

This clonotype appeared a few times. V gene TRBV6-5 combines with J gene TRBJ2-2; a weak D match, TRBD2 (5 bases). The V end was cut by 2 bases, the J end by 2 bases, with 15 bases between. The CDR3 is 17 amino acids. The germline V gene encodes CDR1 MNHEY and CDR2 SVGAGI. In DNA, the CDR3 is TGTGCCAGCAGTTACGGTCTCATGCTAGCTAACACCGGGGAGCTGTTTTTT. It yields the protein CASSYGLMLANTGELFF.

The chain couples TRBV5-1 to TRBJ2-2, with D maybe TRBD1 (6 bases). CDR3 length equals 15 residues. The germline V gene has CDR1 SGHRS and CDR2 YFSETQ. The V end lost 4 bases, the J end lost 4 bases, and 14 bases lay between the germline ends. The CDR3 spells CASSHGQSGTGELFF. The CDR3 DNA reads as TGCGCCAGCAGCCACGGACAGTCCGGCACCGGGGAGCTGTTTTTT.

In this sample, this clonotype turned up a few times. The chain joins TRBV15 to TRBJ1-5; D gene ambiguous. Germline lookup yields CDR1 LNHNV and CDR2 YYDKDF (reference sequence). CDR3 size: 13 residues. The germline V and J ends were trimmed by 1 base and 8 bases, with 9 bases remaining between them. The CDR3 bases are TGTGCCACCAGCAGAGCCCCCGGGGAGCCCCAGCATTTT. It yields the protein CATSRAPGEPQHF.

This chain joins TRBV7-8 and TRBJ2-6; 8 nucleotides line up with TRBD2. V dropped 3 bases and J dropped 2; count of bases not matched to a gene: 12. The V gene's germline CDR1 is SGHVS and CDR2 FQNEAQ. The CDR3 extends over 19 amino acids. In DNA, the CDR3 is TGTGCCAGCAGCTTTCTCCCCAGCGGGAGCAGTCCTGGGGCCAACGTCCTGACTTTC. It codes for CASSFLPSGSSPGANVLTF.

The rearrangement joins TRBV7-9 to TRBJ2-5; D is uncertain. The CDR3 extends over 12 amino acids. CDR1 SEHNR and CDR2 FQNEAQ come from the germline V gene (reference sequence). V lost 5 bases and J lost 5, with 9 bases in between. CDR3 DNA sequence: TGTGCCAGCAGCACCCCTGAGGAGACCCAGTACTTC. Translation: CASSTPEETQYF.

This clonotype was recorded a few times. The chain is built from TRBV7-6 and TRBJ2-3; 10 bases map to TRBD2. From germline, CDR1 is SGHVS and CDR2 FNYEAQ. V dropped 6 bases and J dropped 3; count of bases not matched to a gene: 6. The CDR3 runs 15 residues. The CDR3 reads CASRSGRAGTDTQYF. In DNA form, the CDR3 reads TGTGCCAGCAGAAGCGGGAGGGCTGGGACAGATACGCAGTATTTT.

The chain combines TRBV29-1 with TRBJ2-3; D is unclear. The CDR3 has 13 residues. CDR1 and CDR2 from the germline V gene are SQVTM and ANQGSEA. The germline V and J ends were trimmed by 1 base and 5 bases, with 10 bases remaining between them. The DNA for the CDR3 is TGCAGCGTTGAAGGAATAGCTGGAGATACGCAGTATTTT. Protein sequence: CSVEGIAGDTQYF.

This clonotype was found a few times. The J gene is TRBJ2-7, the V gene TRBV7-2, with D possibly matching TRBD2 (5 bases). V gave up 5 bases and J gave up 7 bases, with 15 bases separating them. The CDR3 is 13 residues long. CDR1 and CDR2 from the germline V gene are SGHTA and FQGNSA. The CDR3 loop is CASSLLRDWEQYF. In DNA form, the CDR3 reads TGTGCCAGCAGCCTCCTCCGGGATTGGGAGCAGTACTTC.

The CDR3 nucleotides read TGTGCCAGCAGCCCCGGTGGGTTCGAAAGTAGCTCCTATAATTCACCCCTCCACTTT. This encodes CASSPGGFESSSYNSPLHF. The chain links TRBV14 to TRBJ1-6, with no clear D. Per germline, CDR1 SGHDN and CDR2 FVKESK. CDR3 length: 19 residues. V gave up 4 bases and J gave up 0 bases, with 19 bases separating them. Complete variable domain (other parts from reference TRBV14 and TRBJ1-6): EAGVTQFPSHSVIEKGQTVTLRCDPISGHDNLYWYRRVMGKEIKFLLHFVKESKQDESGMPNNRFLAERTGGTYSTLKVQPAELEDSGVYFCASSPGGFESSSYNSPLHFGNGTRLTVT.

This clonotype occurred a few times. CDR3 in DNA: TGCGCCAGCAGCCAAGAGCCTAGCGGGAGTGTCGGGGAGCTGTTTTTT. It yields the protein CASSQEPSGSVGELFF. The chain recombines TRBV4-3 with TRBJ2-2; 10 nucleotides agree with TRBD2. Unmatched junction bases numbered 5, after V lost 0 bases and J lost 7 bases. This CDR3 is 16 amino acids long. The germline gives CDR1 LGHNA, CDR2 YSLEER.

The chain carries TRBV12-3 or TRBV12-4 and TRBJ1-5; maybe TRBD1 (5 bases). The length of the CDR3 is 16 residues. V shed 3 bases and J shed 2 bases, with 14 bases lying between them. The CDR3 loop reads CASSFAAGSGNQPQHF. The CDR3 coding sequence is TGTGCCAGCAGTTTCGCGGCAGGGTCGGGCAATCAGCCCCAGCATTTT.

The rearrangement uses TRBV10-1 and TRBJ2-3; D unresolved. The CDR3 is made up of 13 amino acids. Germline V gives CDR1 WNHNN, CDR2 SYGVQD (reference sequence). Trimming pared 8 bases from V and 5 bases from J, leaving 14 bases between. The CDR3 DNA reads as TGCGCCAGCTCCAAGCCGCCAGAAGATACGCAGTATTTT. It is translated as CASSKPPEDTQYF.

This clonotype was detected a few times. The chain couples TRBV6-2 or TRBV6-3 to TRBJ1-1; TRBD1 agrees at 7 bases. The CDR3 spans 15 residues. In germline, CDR1 is MNHEY, CDR2 SVGEGT. V was pared by 3 bases and J by 5 bases, with 9 bases of the junction left unmatched. The CDR3: CASSYRDRVGTEAFF. The CDR3, as DNA: TGTGCCAGCAGTTATCGAGACAGGGTTGGGACTGAAGCTTTCTTT.

Worth noting for this clonotype: Here the CDR3 omits its conserved ending phenylalanine or tryptophan, so a read error is the likely source. The gene calls are TRBV28 and TRBJ2-7; 10 nucleotides agree with TRBD2. Germline V gene sequence: CDR1 MDHEN, CDR2 SYDVKM. The ends lost 7 bases at V and 3 bases at J; junction bases unmatched: 12. The CDR3 spans 16 residues. The CDR3 reads CASTDYGPSGSYEQYL. Written as DNA, the CDR3 is TGTGCCAGCACCGATTATGGCCCTAGCGGGAGCTACGAGCAGTACCTC.

The V and J genes are TRBV11-2 and TRBJ2-7; 11 positions match TRBD2. Trimming cost V 3 bases and J 0 bases; bases outside gene matches: 4. This CDR3 has 16 residues. Germline V lookup: CDR1 SGHAT, CDR2 FQNNGV. The CDR3 loop is CASSFTGLADSYEQYV. Written as DNA, the CDR3 is TGTGCCAGCAGCTTCACGGGACTAGCGGACTCCTACGAGCAGTACGTC.